The present T cell receptor beta chain was sequenced within a study of T cells in Graves' hyperthyroidism and ophthalmopathy. Authors of the study amplified TCR beta CDR3 regions from RNA transcripts. When the TCR CDR3 underwent first-round RT-PCR, the HTBI primer set was used. Using its own MiXCR run on the multiplex PCR reads, TCRdb lists one record per CDR3 protein. The sample consists of 650,000 to 850,000 distinct CDR3 sequences, roughly a sixth of them appearing once. V was shortened by 6 bases and J by 0 bases, with 14 bases between the two germline ends. CDR3 size: 16 residues. As concerns this clonotype: The antigen remains undetermined.

Broader study findings: From stable hyperthyroidism, ophthalmopathy was separated by a 13 V-J model. Most clonotypes that expanded in the thyroid above 0.001 also showed up in blood.

The chain is built from TRBV12-3 or TRBV12-4 and TRBJ1-4; D is unclear. Sample: blood. This TCR was sampled from a woman aged 45-65 years with Graves' hyperthyroidism that later progressed to Graves' ophthalmopathy. In DNA, the CDR3 is TGTGCCAGCAGGGGGAAGGGCCTTGCAACTAATGAAAAACTGTTTTTT. This codes for CASRGKGLATNEKLFF.